This is a list of T cell receptor beta chains from one sample in a study of blood T cell repertoires in COVID-19. Data came from immunoSEQ multiplex PCR; TCRdb stores just in-frame clones and leaves some out. The sample records about 400,000 clones, 85% to 90% being singletons. Sequencing used PBMCs or T cells enriched from blood (not recorded which). All receptors derive from a woman aged 50 to 65 who had recovered from COVID-19. Each CDR3 is given with its conserved first and last residue. D genes are given only for firm matches.

d_call: TRBD1; v_call: TRBV11-2; j_call: TRBJ1-3; cdr3_aa: CASSLREGASLGNTIYF
d_call: -; v_call: TRBV2; j_call: TRBJ2-5; cdr3_aa: CASTLTARVSETQYF
d_call: TRBD1; v_call: TRBV27; j_call: TRBJ1-1; cdr3_aa: CASSLTGGQAFF
d_call: TRBD1; v_call: TRBV15; j_call: TRBJ1-4; cdr3_aa: CATSRNRQGYEKLFF
d_call: -; v_call: TRBV18; j_call: TRBJ2-7; cdr3_aa: CASSIGGEQYF
d_call: -; v_call: TRBV30; j_call: TRBJ1-5; cdr3_aa: CAWSPPGKSQPQHF
d_call: TRBD1; v_call: TRBV6-5; j_call: TRBJ1-4; cdr3_aa: CASRYGQGLVEKLFF
d_call: -; v_call: TRBV7-2; j_call: TRBJ1-5; cdr3_aa: CASSGTGRNQPQHF
d_call: -; v_call: TRBV7-9; j_call: TRBJ1-6; cdr3_aa: CASSLLDSPLHF
d_call: -; v_call: TRBV21-1; j_call: TRBJ1-5; cdr3_aa: CASRVSGGEGNQPQHF
d_call: -; v_call: TRBV27; j_call: TRBJ1-1; cdr3_aa: CASSFPRGYTFF
d_call: -; v_call: TRBV9; j_call: TRBJ1-2; cdr3_aa: CASSPGGVGRGYTF
d_call: TRBD2; v_call: TRBV2; j_call: TRBJ2-5; cdr3_aa: CASSELAGGETQYF
d_call: -; v_call: TRBV7-2; j_call: TRBJ2-1; cdr3_aa: CASSSPSGVSSYNEQFF
d_call: TRBD1; v_call: TRBV5-1; j_call: TRBJ1-1; cdr3_aa: CASSWRAGFNTPGGEAFF
d_call: TRBD1; v_call: TRBV5-4; j_call: TRBJ2-7; cdr3_aa: CASSIQGAYEQYF
d_call: -; v_call: TRBV24-1; j_call: TRBJ2-2; cdr3_aa: CATSPQVRGELFF
d_call: TRBD1; v_call: TRBV25-1; j_call: TRBJ1-2; cdr3_aa: CASSDKGIRNRGRGYTF
d_call: TRBD1; v_call: TRBV3-1/TRBV3-2; j_call: TRBJ1-6; cdr3_aa: CASSQDRGNSPLHF
d_call: TRBD1; v_call: TRBV7-8; j_call: TRBJ2-7; cdr3_aa: CASSQDRGREQYF
d_call: -; v_call: TRBV7-9; j_call: TRBJ1-6; cdr3_aa: CASSLTARSYNSPLHF
d_call: -; v_call: TRBV28; j_call: TRBJ1-2; cdr3_aa: CASRQGAVGYGYTF
d_call: TRBD1; v_call: TRBV11-3; j_call: TRBJ1-1; cdr3_aa: CASSYRGATEAFF
d_call: TRBD2; v_call: TRBV28; j_call: TRBJ2-7; cdr3_aa: CASSLFGGGAYEQYF
d_call: TRBD1; v_call: TRBV24-1; j_call: TRBJ2-1; cdr3_aa: CATSDKPGQIYNEQFF
d_call: -; v_call: TRBV3-1/TRBV3-2; j_call: TRBJ2-2; cdr3_aa: CASSNSGGELFF
d_call: TRBD1; v_call: TRBV7-2; j_call: TRBJ1-2; cdr3_aa: CASSSTGENIYGYTF
d_call: -; v_call: TRBV7-8; j_call: TRBJ1-4; cdr3_aa: CASSDRFATNEKLFF
d_call: -; v_call: TRBV7-9; j_call: TRBJ1-1; cdr3_aa: CASSLVGGFTEAFF
d_call: -; v_call: TRBV11-2; j_call: TRBJ2-7; cdr3_aa: CASSLAAGLSSYEQYF
d_call: TRBD2; v_call: TRBV11-3; j_call: TRBJ2-2; cdr3_aa: CASSLTSGLAGELFF
d_call: -; v_call: TRBV27; j_call: TRBJ1-1; cdr3_aa: CASSTSPVGGGEAFF
d_call: -; v_call: TRBV11-3; j_call: TRBJ1-3; cdr3_aa: CASSRDGTLGNTIYF
d_call: -; v_call: TRBV19; j_call: TRBJ2-2; cdr3_aa: CASSSIPGNTGELFF
d_call: TRBD1; v_call: TRBV9; j_call: TRBJ1-5; cdr3_aa: CASSVGTGDSNQPQHF
d_call: TRBD1; v_call: TRBV27; j_call: TRBJ1-5; cdr3_aa: CASSLRQGFNQPQHF
d_call: -; v_call: TRBV5-1; j_call: TRBJ2-5; cdr3_aa: CASSRPDPGSAQYF
d_call: -; v_call: TRBV20-1; j_call: TRBJ1-1; cdr3_aa: CSADFDREAFF
d_call: -; v_call: TRBV5-6; j_call: TRBJ1-2; cdr3_aa: CASSSRTALYGYTF
d_call: TRBD1; v_call: TRBV30; j_call: TRBJ1-5; cdr3_aa: CAWRGAGGGNQPQHF
d_call: -; v_call: TRBV6-2/TRBV6-3; j_call: TRBJ1-6; cdr3_aa: CASSYHPGRNSPLHF
d_call: TRBD1; v_call: TRBV18; j_call: TRBJ1-2; cdr3_aa: CASSSGQGLDGYTF
d_call: -; v_call: TRBV19; j_call: TRBJ1-1; cdr3_aa: CASTTAARVNTEAFF
d_call: -; v_call: TRBV2; j_call: TRBJ1-2; cdr3_aa: CASSSQNRFYGYTF
d_call: -; v_call: TRBV3-1/TRBV3-2; j_call: TRBJ1-6; cdr3_aa: CASSQVAANSPLHF
d_call: TRBD2; v_call: TRBV29-1; j_call: TRBJ2-1; cdr3_aa: CSISGGVNNEQFF
d_call: -; v_call: TRBV5-5; j_call: TRBJ1-3; cdr3_aa: CASSLYPGAGNTIYF
d_call: -; v_call: TRBV10-3; j_call: TRBJ1-6; cdr3_aa: CAIKAGDGSPLHF
d_call: -; v_call: TRBV19; j_call: TRBJ1-5; cdr3_aa: CASSKNQGLYSNQPQHF
d_call: TRBD2; v_call: TRBV7-6; j_call: TRBJ2-7; cdr3_aa: CASSTDERGDYEQYF
d_call: -; v_call: TRBV7-9; j_call: TRBJ1-4; cdr3_aa: CASSHREEKLFF